The source of this TCR beta chain is a study of identical twins' blood T cells. MiXCR was run by TCRdb on the 5' RACE reads, yielding one entry per CDR3 protein. The profile shows 400,000 or so distinct CDR3 sequences, under 30% of them singletons. The CDR3 loop spans 14 amino acids. Per germline, CDR1 SEHNR and CDR2 FQNEAQ (reference sequence). The V end was cut by 2 bases, the J end by 4 bases, with 9 bases between. The clonotype originates from a woman aged 18-49 years in good health. The chain combines TRBV7-9 with TRBJ1-3; D uncertain. The sequencing input was PBMCs. CDR3 DNA: TGTGCCAGCAGCTTATCCATTTCCGGAAACACCATATATTTT. Protein product: CASSLSISGNTIYF.